What follows are 30 T cell receptor beta chains derived from one specimen sequenced in a study of cytomegalovirus exposure and HLA in healthy donors. 13 Jbeta primers and 60 Vbeta primers were used for the PCR. This table comes from immunoSEQ multiplex PCR, and its TCRdb copy is limited to in-frame clones, with some not included. The sample holds roughly 170,000 clones, 81% seen once. Sequencing was carried out using PBMCs. The receptors here all came from a woman aged 30 to 39 in good health and CMV-seronegative.

This chain links TRBV5-6 with TRBJ1-2, with a weak D call TRBD1 (5 bases). Germline V gene lookup returns CDR1 SGHDT and CDR2 YYEEEE. This CDR3 region has 15 residues. With 2 bases removed from V and 3 bases from J, the gap between germline ends came to 14 bases. CDR3: CASSFTGGSDYGYTF. In DNA, the CDR3 is TGTGCCAGCAGCTTCACGGGGGGATCGGACTATGGCTACACCTTC.

This clone was counted a single time. V gene TRBV18 combines with J gene TRBJ2-3, with a tentative D call TRBD2 (5 bases). This CDR3 has 16 amino acids. Germline loops: CDR1 KGHSH, CDR2 LQKENI. Trimming removed 0 bases at V and 0 bases at J, with 10 bases between. The CDR3 nucleotides are TGTGCCAGCTCACCACCGAGTACGGGGAGCACAGATACGCAGTATTTT. This codes for CASSPPSTGSTDTQYF.

The chain uses TRBV27 and TRBJ2-7, with TRBD1 as a possible D gene (7 bases). The CDR3 contains 15 residues. Trimming left V 1 base short and J 6 bases short, with 16 bases between. Germline CDR1 and CDR2: MNHEY and SMNVEV (reference sequence). The CDR3 region is CASSLYPGGSIEQYF. DNA for the CDR3: TGTGCCAGCAGTTTATACCCAGGGGGGTCCATCGAGCAGTACTTC.

This clone was picked up one time. V gene TRBV28 combines with J gene TRBJ2-2, with 11 bases lining up with TRBD1. The CDR3 extends over 17 amino acids. The V gene's germline CDR1 is MDHEN and CDR2 SYDVKM. The V segment lost 4 bases and the J segment 7 bases; nucleotides outside the gene matches: 11. Written as DNA, the CDR3 is TGTGCCAGCAGTTCCCTCCCCGGGACAGGGGGTTTCGGGGAGCTGTTTTTT. This gives the protein CASSSLPGTGGFGELFF. The entire variable domain, with the rest obtained from reference TRBV28 and TRBJ2-2, is as follows: DVKVTQSSRYLVKRTGEKVFLECVQDMDHENMFWYRQDPGLGLRLIYFSYDVKMKEKGDIPEGYSVSREKKERFSLILESASTNQTSMYLCASSSLPGTGGFGELFFGEGSRLTVL.

A note on this clone: Germline and junction disagree at one end, which may indicate a read error. The chain carries TRBV5-8 and TRBJ2-6; TRBD1 is a possible D gene (6 bases). The CDR3 spans 15 residues. Germline CDR1 and CDR2: SGHTS and YDEGEE. The CDR3 nucleotides read TGTGCCAGCGGCAGGGGAACCTCTGGGGCCAACGGCCTGACTTTC. This sequence encodes CASGRGTSGANGLTF.

V gene TRBV28 combines with J gene TRBJ2-7; 7 bases line up with TRBD1. The V gene end was trimmed by 5 bases and the J gene end by 5 bases; junction bases not matched to a gene: 9. CDR1 is MDHEN, CDR2 SYDVKM, per germline. There are 14 residues in the CDR3. CDR3 DNA: TGTGCCAGCAGTGTACAGGGGCCCCTCAACGAGCAGTACTTC. Translated: CASSVQGPLNEQYF.

In nucleotides, the CDR3 is TGTGCCAGCAGGTCCCTAGCGGGAGGACGCAATGAGCAGTTCTTC. Translated: CASRSLAGGRNEQFF. The chain recombines TRBV28 with TRBJ2-1; 11 bases are shared with TRBD2. The germline V gene has CDR1 MDHEN and CDR2 SYDVKM. The junction had 7 bases not matched to a gene; V was cut back by 6 bases and J by 6 bases. This CDR3 is 15 amino acids long.

This sequence joins TRBV28 and TRBJ2-1; D is possibly TRBD1 (6 bases). The CDR3 covers 15 residues. Germline V gene sequence: CDR1 MDHEN, CDR2 SYDVKM. V was clipped by 3 bases and J by 0 bases, with 9 bases between them. CDR3 DNA sequence: TGTGCCAGCAGTTTTACAGGGAGCTCCTACAATGAGCAGTTCTTC. Its protein is CASSFTGSSYNEQFF.

The rearrangement joins TRBV18 to TRBJ2-7; D is unresolved. CDR3 size: 12 residues. Germline V CDR1 and CDR2: KGHSH, LQKENI. Trimming took 3 bases from V and 5 from J, leaving 8 bases between them. CDR3 region: CASSPLLDEQYF. CDR3 sequence (DNA): TGTGCCAGCTCACCTCTTCTTGACGAGCAGTACTTC.

V usage is TRBV7-2 and J usage is TRBJ2-3; TRBD2 matches at 11 bases. Per germline, CDR1 SGHTA and CDR2 FQGNSA. J lost 4 bases, V lost 2 bases, and 11 bases had no gene match. The CDR3 extends over 18 amino acids. In nucleotides, the CDR3 is TGTGCCAGCAGCTTATGGGCTAGCGGGGGGTCCGGCGCAGATACGCAGTATTTT. Translating it yields CASSLWASGGSGADTQYF. The full variable domain, in which reference TRBV7-2 and TRBJ2-3 provide the parts outside the CDR3, is GAGVSQSPSNKVTEKGKDVELRCDPISGHTALYWYRQSLGQGLEFLIYFQGNSAPDKSGLPSDRFSAERTGGSVSTLTIQRTQQEDSAVYLCASSLWASGGSGADTQYFGPGTRLTVL.

The chain recombines TRBV7-2 with TRBJ2-7; TRBD2 might be the D (5 bases). V lost 6 bases and J 4 bases, leaving 10 bases between the germline ends. Germline V gene data show CDR1 as SGHTA and CDR2 as FQGNSA. This CDR3 comprises 12 residues. CDR3 sequence (DNA): TGTGCCAGCAGGGCACGGGGATACGAGCAGTACTTC. Encoded protein: CASRARGYEQYF.

This chain connects TRBV18 to TRBJ2-3; 8 positions agree with TRBD1. With 1 base clipped from V and 4 bases from J, the junction kept 4 bases outside the gene matches. The germline gives CDR1 KGHSH, CDR2 LQKENI. The CDR3 sequence is 15 residues long. The CDR3 DNA sequence: TGTGCCAGCTCACCACGGCAGGGGGCTGCAGATACGCAGTATTTT. It is translated as CASSPRQGAADTQYF.

In the case of this clone: Distinct nucleotide sequences in the sample also encode this CDR3. This chain joins TRBV5-1 and TRBJ1-4, with 11 bases identical to TRBD1. CDR3 length: 16 amino acids. CDR1 and CDR2 (germline): SGHRS, YFSETQ. V lost 4 bases and J lost 6; bases outside the gene matches: 8. DNA of the CDR3: TGCGCCAGCAGCCAGCTTGGACAGGGGGCATATGAAAAACTGTTTTTT. Protein sequence: CASSQLGQGAYEKLFF.

The V and J genes are TRBV5-4 and TRBJ1-6, with D perhaps matching TRBD1 (6 bases). CDR3 length: 14 amino acids. V lost 3 bases and J 5 bases, leaving 9 bases between the germline ends. CDR1 and CDR2 (germline): SGHNT, YYREEE (reference sequence). The CDR3 nucleotides read TGTGCCAGCAGCTGGACAGTTAATAATTCACCCCTCCACTTT. It is translated as CASSWTVNNSPLHF.

The V gene is TRBV9, the J gene TRBJ2-3; 9 bases agree with TRBD1. The trim removed 4 bases at V and 4 bases at J, leaving 10 bases unmatched. Germline V lookup: CDR1 SGDLS, CDR2 YYNGEE. The CDR3 extends over 16 amino acids. CDR3: CASSLTGQGTADTQYF. DNA of the CDR3: TGTGCCAGCAGCCTCACGGGACAGGGAACGGCAGATACGCAGTATTTT.

V and J are TRBV4-3 and TRBJ1-1; possibly TRBD1 for D (6 bases). V was clipped by 8 bases and J by 0 bases, with 16 bases between them. Germline loops: CDR1 LGHNA, CDR2 YSLEER. The CDR3 is 15 amino acids. The CDR3 sequence: CASRDSGTLNTEAFF. The CDR3 bases are TGCGCCAGCCGCGACTCCGGGACATTGAACACTGAAGCTTTCTTT.

CDR3 protein: CASSRETGGDEQFF. The CDR3 DNA sequence: TGTGCCAGCAGTAGGGAGACAGGGGGGGATGAGCAGTTCTTC. This chain links TRBV2 with TRBJ2-1; the match to TRBD1 covers 9 bases. Per germline, CDR1 SNHLY and CDR2 FYNNEI. The junction had 7 bases not matched to a gene; V was cut back by 5 bases and J by 8 bases. The CDR3 is 14 residues long.

In its sample, this clone was seen a few times. This chain links TRBV5-4 with TRBJ2-7; TRBD2 aligns across 10 bases. There are 18 residues in the CDR3. Germline CDR1 SGHNT, CDR2 YYREEE (reference sequence). Trimming cost V 3 bases and J 0 bases; bases outside gene matches: 12. CDR3 DNA: TGTGCCAGCAGCTCGGATTCAGACGGGACTAGCGTCTCCTACGAGCAGTACTTC. This translates into CASSSDSDGTSVSYEQYF. The variable domain in full, completed from reference TRBV5-4 and TRBJ2-7, reads ETGVTQSPTHLIKTRGQQVTLRCSSQSGHNTVSWYQQALGQGPQFIFQYYREEENGRGNFPPRFSGLQFPNYSSELNVNALELDDSALYLCASSSDSDGTSVSYEQYFGPGTRLTVT.

The V call is TRBV27, the J call TRBJ1-1, with 8 nucleotides matching TRBD1. Germline V gene lookup returns CDR1 MNHEY and CDR2 SMNVEV (reference sequence). The length of the CDR3 is 16 residues. V gave up 0 bases and J gave up 4 bases; unmatched junction bases: 7. DNA of the CDR3: TGTGCCAGCAGTTTATCGGGACAGGCGAAAACCACTGAAGCTTTCTTT. It encodes CASSLSGQAKTTEAFF.

The genes are TRBV5-4 and TRBJ2-3; 9 positions agree with TRBD2. Germline V gives CDR1 SGHNT, CDR2 YYREEE (reference sequence). The V segment lost 2 bases and the J segment 4 bases; nucleotides outside the gene matches: 8. This CDR3 contains 16 residues. The CDR3: CASSFGGGGRADTQYF. The CDR3, as DNA: TGTGCCAGCAGCTTCGGGGGGGGCGGGAGGGCAGATACGCAGTATTTT.

The V and J genes are TRBV7-2 and TRBJ2-1, with D perhaps matching TRBD2 (6 bases). In germline, CDR1 is SGHTA, CDR2 FQGNSA. The CDR3 is 14 residues long. The ends were cut back, 0 bases at V and 8 bases at J, with 11 bases in the middle. The DNA of the CDR3 is TGTGCCAGCAGCTTAGCAGGTAGCGGCTATGAGCAGTTCTTC. Translated, it gives CASSLAGSGYEQFF.

The chain is built from TRBV6-5 and TRBJ1-2; 8 bases fit TRBD1. With 0 bases clipped from V and 5 bases from J, the junction kept 5 bases outside the gene matches. The CDR3 is 15 residues long. Germline lookup yields CDR1 MNHEY and CDR2 SVGAGI. CDR3 sequence reads: CASSYSGQVRYGYTF. The CDR3, as DNA: TGTGCCAGCAGTTACTCGGGACAGGTCCGGTATGGCTACACCTTC.

The table lists this clone with a few counts. V gene TRBV15 combines with J gene TRBJ2-7; maybe TRBD2 (5 bases). CDR1 and CDR2 (germline): LNHNV, YYDKDF (reference sequence). The CDR3 has 16 amino acids. Trimming removed 0 bases at V and 3 bases at J, with 15 bases between. CDR3: CATSRDPQEAIYEQYF. The CDR3 DNA follows: TGTGCCACCAGCAGAGACCCCCAGGAGGCGATCTACGAGCAGTACTTC.

The chain links TRBV29-1 to TRBJ1-1; the match to TRBD1 covers 11 bases. The CDR3 is 13 amino acids. Germline-derived CDR1 and CDR2 are SQVTM and ANQGSEA. V lost 4 bases, J lost 7 bases, and 5 bases stayed unmatched. CDR3 in amino acids: CSVGRTGGNEAFF. Written as DNA, the CDR3 is TGCAGCGTTGGACGGACAGGGGGCAATGAAGCTTTCTTT.

The chain links TRBV5-4 to TRBJ2-1, with D tentatively TRBD1 (5 bases). This CDR3 has 14 residues. Germline V lookup: CDR1 SGHNT, CDR2 YYREEE (reference sequence). V lost 1 base and J 12 bases, leaving 17 bases between the germline ends. In nucleotides, the CDR3 is TGTGCCAGCAGCTTGACAGGTACGGAGAGTAGGCAGTTCTTC. Its protein is CASSLTGTESRQFF.

This clone was picked up a small number of times. The rearrangement uses TRBV28 and TRBJ1-5, with TRBD1 identical over 7 bases. The CDR3 spans 16 residues. Germline-derived CDR1 and CDR2 are MDHEN and SYDVKM. Trimming took 7 bases from V and 5 from J; bases not matched to a gene: 14. The CDR3 loop is CASTKPRGRVDQPQHF. As DNA, the CDR3 is TGTGCCAGCACCAAACCGAGGGGGCGGGTGGATCAGCCCCAGCATTTT.

The chain recombines TRBV7-3 with TRBJ2-3, with D tentatively TRBD1 (6 bases). This CDR3 contains 15 residues. Trimming removed 5 bases at V and 0 bases at J, with 12 bases between. Germline CDR1 is SGHTA and CDR2 is FQGTGA. The CDR3 coding sequence is TGTGCCAGCAGCCCTTACAGGGCTAGCACAGATACGCAGTATTTT. Translation gives CASSPYRASTDTQYF.

The chain has TRBV19 and TRBJ2-7, with 7 bases lining up with TRBD2. This CDR3 is 15 amino acids long. Germline V CDR1 and CDR2: LNHDA, SQIVND (reference sequence). With 0 bases clipped from V and 4 bases from J, the junction kept 6 bases outside the gene matches. The CDR3 bases are TGTGCCAGTAGTATAGACGCAAGCGGGGTTTACGAGCAGTACTTC. This sequence encodes CASSIDASGVYEQYF.

In regard to this clone: Germline is not matched at one junction end, which may reflect a read error. The CDR3 DNA reads TGTTCCAGCAGCTTAATCAGGGGTCCAACCGGGGAGCTGTTTTTT. Translated: CSSSLIRGPTGELFF. The chain couples TRBV7-9 to TRBJ2-2, with TRBD1 as a possible D gene (6 bases). The CDR3 contains 15 residues. The germline V gene encodes CDR1 SEHNR and CDR2 FQNEAQ (reference sequence).

The chain carries TRBV19 and TRBJ2-7; tentative D call: TRBD1 (6 bases). This CDR3 spans 15 amino acids. The germline gives CDR1 LNHDA, CDR2 SQIVND (reference sequence). Trimming pared 1 base from V and 0 bases from J, leaving 10 bases between. In nucleotides, the CDR3 is TGTGCCAGTAGTATAGCGGACAGCATCTCCTACGAGCAGTACTTC. This translates into CASSIADSISYEQYF.